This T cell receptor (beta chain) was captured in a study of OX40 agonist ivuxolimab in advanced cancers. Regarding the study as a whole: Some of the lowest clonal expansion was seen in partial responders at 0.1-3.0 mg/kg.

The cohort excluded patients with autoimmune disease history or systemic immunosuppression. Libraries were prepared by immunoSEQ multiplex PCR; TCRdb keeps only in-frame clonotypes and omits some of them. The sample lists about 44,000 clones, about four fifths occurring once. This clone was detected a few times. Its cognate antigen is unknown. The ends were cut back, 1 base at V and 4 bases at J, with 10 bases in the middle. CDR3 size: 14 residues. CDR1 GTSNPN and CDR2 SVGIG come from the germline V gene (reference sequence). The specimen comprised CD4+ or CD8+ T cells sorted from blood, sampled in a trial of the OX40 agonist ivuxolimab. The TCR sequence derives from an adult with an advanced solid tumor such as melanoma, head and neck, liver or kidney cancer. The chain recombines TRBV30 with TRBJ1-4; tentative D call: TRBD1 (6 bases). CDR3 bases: TGTGCCTGGAGTGACACAGGGTATAATGAAAAACTGTTTTTT. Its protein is CAWSDTGYNEKLFF.